The 2 T cell receptor beta chains listed next were all sequenced from one sample in a study of long-term antiretroviral therapy in people with HIV. Sequencing used immunoSEQ v3.0 at survey level. The method was immunoSEQ multiplex PCR; TCRdb's version includes in-frame clones alone and lacks a portion of them. The sample lists tens of thousands of clones, roughly 95% occurring once. The specimen comprised unsorted PBMCs, sampled 3.7 years after starting antiretroviral therapy. The origin of the receptors is a woman in her forties or fifties with HIV.

This chain joins TRBV5-1 and TRBJ2-4, with 10 positions matching TRBD1. The CDR3 is made up of 13 amino acids. V trimming: 4 bases; J trimming: 7 bases; junction bases outside the gene matches: 2. The germline CDR1 and CDR2 sequences are SGHRS and YFSETQ. The DNA of the CDR3 is TGCGCCAGCAGCGTGGGACAGGGGAACATTCAGTACTTC. Residues: CASSVGQGNIQYF.

The chain carries TRBV5-6 and TRBJ2-2, with TRBD1 identical over 8 bases. The germline CDR1 and CDR2 sequences are SGHDT and YYEEEE. The CDR3 extends over 15 amino acids. The ends lost 2 bases at V and 4 bases at J; junction bases unmatched: 4. The CDR3 spells CASSLSDRGTGELFF. The CDR3 nucleotides read TGTGCCAGCAGCTTAAGTGACAGGGGCACCGGGGAGCTGTTTTTT.